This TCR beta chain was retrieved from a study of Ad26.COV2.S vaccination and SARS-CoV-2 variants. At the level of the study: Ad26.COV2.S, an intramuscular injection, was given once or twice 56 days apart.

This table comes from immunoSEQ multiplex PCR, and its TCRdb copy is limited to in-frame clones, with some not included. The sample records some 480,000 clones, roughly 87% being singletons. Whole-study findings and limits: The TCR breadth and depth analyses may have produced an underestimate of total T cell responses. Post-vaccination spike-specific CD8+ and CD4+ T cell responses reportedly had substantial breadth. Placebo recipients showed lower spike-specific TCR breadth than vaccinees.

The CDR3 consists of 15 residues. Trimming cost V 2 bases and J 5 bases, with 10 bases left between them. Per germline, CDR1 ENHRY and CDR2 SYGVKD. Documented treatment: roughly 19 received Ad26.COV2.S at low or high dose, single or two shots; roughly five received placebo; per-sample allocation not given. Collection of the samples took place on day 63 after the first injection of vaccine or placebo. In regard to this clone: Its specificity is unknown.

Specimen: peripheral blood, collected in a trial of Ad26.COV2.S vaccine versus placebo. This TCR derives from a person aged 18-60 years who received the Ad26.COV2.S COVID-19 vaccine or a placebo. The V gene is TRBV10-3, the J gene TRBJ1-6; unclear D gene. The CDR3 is CAISEVAEDNSPLHF. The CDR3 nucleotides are TGTGCCATCAGTGAGGTCGCGGAAGATAATTCACCCCTCCACTTT.